This T cell receptor (beta chain) was captured by sequencing in a study of preoperative IRX-2 immunotherapy in early breast cancer. The treatment: preoperative locoregional IRX-2 cytokine immunotherapy. Preoperative locoregional IRX-2 cytokine immunotherapy was tested in the phase Ib source study. This table comes from immunoSEQ multiplex PCR, and its TCRdb copy is limited to in-frame clones, with some not included. The repertoire holds around 28,000 clones, with around 90% as singletons. The length of the CDR3 is 15 residues. J was trimmed by 3 bases and V by 4 bases; bases with no gene match: 6. Germline CDR1 and CDR2: SGDLS and YYNGEE.

This sequence originates from a human donor with breast cancer. The specimen was taken from a patient treated with IRX-2 immunotherapy. This chain connects TRBV9 to TRBJ2-1; TRBD2 aligns across 8 bases. The CDR3 region has the DNA TGTGCCAGCAGCCCTAGACGGGGGGGCTACAATGAGCAGTTCTTC. The encoded protein is CASSPRRGGYNEQFF.